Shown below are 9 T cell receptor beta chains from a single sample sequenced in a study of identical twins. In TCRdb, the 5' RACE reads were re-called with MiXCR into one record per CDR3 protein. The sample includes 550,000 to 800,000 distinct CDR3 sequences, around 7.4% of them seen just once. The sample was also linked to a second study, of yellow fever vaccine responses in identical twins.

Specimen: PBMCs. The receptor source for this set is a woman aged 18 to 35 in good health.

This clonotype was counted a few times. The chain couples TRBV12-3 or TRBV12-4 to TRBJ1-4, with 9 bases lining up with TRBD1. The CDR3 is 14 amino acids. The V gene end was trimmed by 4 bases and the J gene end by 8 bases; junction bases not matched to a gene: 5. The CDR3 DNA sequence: TGTGCCAGCAGTTCCCTTGGACAGGGGGAAAAACTGTTTTTT. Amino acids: CASSSLGQGEKLFF.

DNA for the CDR3: TGTGCCAGCAGACCAACCTCCTGGAGTAGCGGGAGTTCCGAGCAGTACTTC. This encodes CASRPTSWSSGSSEQYF. The chain is built from TRBV7-8 and TRBJ2-7; TRBD2 matches 9 bases. Germline CDR1 reads SGHVS; CDR2 reads FQNEAQ. With 6 bases clipped from V and 6 bases from J, the junction kept 18 bases outside the gene matches. This CDR3 has 17 residues.

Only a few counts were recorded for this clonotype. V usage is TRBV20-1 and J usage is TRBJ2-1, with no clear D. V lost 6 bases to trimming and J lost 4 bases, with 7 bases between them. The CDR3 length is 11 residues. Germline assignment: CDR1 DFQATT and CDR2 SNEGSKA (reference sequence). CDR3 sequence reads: CSAKIYNEQFF. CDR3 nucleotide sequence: TGCAGTGCGAAGATATACAATGAGCAGTTCTTC.

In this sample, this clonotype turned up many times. As DNA, the CDR3 is TGCAGTGCTAGCTACAGGGGGCGGAACACTGAAGCTTTCTTT. The encoded protein is CSASYRGRNTEAFF. The chain combines TRBV20-1 with TRBJ1-1; TRBD1 matches 9 bases. The germline CDR1 and CDR2 sequences are DFQATT and SNEGSKA (reference sequence). This CDR3 has 14 amino acids. V was clipped by 3 bases and J by 1 base; unmatched bases: 3.

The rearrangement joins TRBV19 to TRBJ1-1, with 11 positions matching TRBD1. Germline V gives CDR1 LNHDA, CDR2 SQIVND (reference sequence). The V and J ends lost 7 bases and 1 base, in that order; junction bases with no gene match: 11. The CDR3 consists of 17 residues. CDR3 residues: CASKYWDRGSGNTEAFF. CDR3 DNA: TGTGCCAGTAAGTACTGGGACAGGGGGTCGGGGAACACTGAAGCTTTCTTT.

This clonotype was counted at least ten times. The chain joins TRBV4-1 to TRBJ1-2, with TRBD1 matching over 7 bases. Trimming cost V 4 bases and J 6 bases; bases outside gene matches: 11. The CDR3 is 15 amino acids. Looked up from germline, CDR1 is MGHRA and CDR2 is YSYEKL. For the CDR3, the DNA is TGCGCCAGCAGCCGAACCTTGGGACAGTTGGATGGCTACACCTTC. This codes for CASSRTLGQLDGYTF.

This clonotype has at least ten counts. CDR3 loop: CASSQDGQGDTEAFF. The DNA of the CDR3 is TGCGCCAGCAGCCAAGATGGGCAGGGGGACACTGAAGCTTTCTTT. This chain joins TRBV4-1 and TRBJ1-1, with 7 bases identical to TRBD1. The trim removed 0 bases at V and 3 bases at J, leaving 4 bases unmatched. CDR3 length equals 15 residues. Germline CDR1 MGHRA, CDR2 YSYEKL.

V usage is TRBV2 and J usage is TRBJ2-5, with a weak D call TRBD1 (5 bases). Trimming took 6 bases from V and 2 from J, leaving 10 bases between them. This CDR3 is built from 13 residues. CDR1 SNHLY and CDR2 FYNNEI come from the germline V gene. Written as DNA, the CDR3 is TGTGCCAGCAGAGGACATTCTCAAGAGACCCAGTACTTC. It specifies CASRGHSQETQYF.

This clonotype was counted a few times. Written as DNA, the CDR3 is TGTGCCACCAGTGAACCGGGACAGGGTAAAGGCTACACCTTC. Its translation is CATSEPGQGKGYTF. The rearrangement links TRBV24-1 to TRBJ1-2, with 9 bases identical to TRBD1. This CDR3 contains 14 residues. Germline CDR1 KGHDR, CDR2 SFDVKD. V dropped 4 bases and J dropped 8; count of bases not matched to a gene: 7.